The 32 T cell receptor beta chains presented below share a single source sample, sequenced in a study of radiotherapy plus CTLA-4 blockade in lung cancer. Data came from immunoSEQ multiplex PCR; TCRdb stores just in-frame clones and leaves some out. The table shows around 40,000 clones, with around 75% occurring only once. The sample was peripheral blood, taken from a patient treated with radiotherapy plus ipilimumab. All receptors come from a human donor with non-small cell lung cancer who had stable disease on radiotherapy plus ipilimumab.

The chain uses TRBV11-2 and TRBJ2-5; perhaps TRBD1 as D (5 bases). The closer fit of TRBJ2-7 to the DNA end suggests the J call may be wrong. Germline CDR1 is SGHAT and CDR2 is FQNNGV. This CDR3 has 14 amino acids. The CDR3 reads CASSSRVGSYEQYF. The CDR3, as DNA: TGTGCCAGCAGCTCCAGGGTTGGATCCTACGAGCAGTACTTC.

V gene TRBV5-6 combines with J gene TRBJ1-5; 9 nucleotides align to TRBD1. Germline V CDR1 and CDR2: SGHDT, YYEEEE. V shed 4 bases, J shed 6 bases, and the junction held 8 bases outside the gene matches. This CDR3 contains 15 residues. Here the CDR3 DNA reads TGTGCCAGCAGCGGAAACAGGGGGCCGGGTCAGCCCCAGCATTTT. This translates into CASSGNRGPGQPQHF. Variable domain in full (rest from reference TRBV5-6 and TRBJ1-5): DAGVTQSPTHLIKTRGQQVTLRCSPKSGHDTVSWYQQALGQGPQFIFQYYEEEERQRGNFPDRFSGHQFPNYSSELNVNALLLGDSALYLCASSGNRGPGQPQHFGDGTRLSIL.

This clone was found a few times. CDR3 sequence (DNA): TGTGCCAGCAGCCACCTGCCGGGACTAGCGGGGACCAGGGATACGCAGTATTTT. Its translation: CASSHLPGLAGTRDTQYF. The chain is built from TRBV4-2 and TRBJ2-3, with 13 bases matching TRBD2. Germline V lookup: CDR1 LGHNA, CDR2 YNFKEQ. The CDR3 is 18 residues long. Trimming took 3 bases from V and 6 from J; bases not matched to a gene: 12.

The chain is built from TRBV30 and TRBJ2-1; tentatively, D is TRBD1 (5 bases). This CDR3 comprises 13 residues. Germline values: CDR1 GTSNPN, CDR2 SVGIG (reference sequence). V lost 0 bases and J lost 8, with 11 bases in between. As DNA, the CDR3 is TGTGCCTGGAGTGTTTGGGGCCCGTATGAGCAGTTCTTC. Its protein product is CAWSVWGPYEQFF.

The rearrangement links TRBV5-1 to TRBJ1-2; 8 nucleotides match TRBD1. Germline V lookup: CDR1 SGHRS, CDR2 YFSETQ. The CDR3 length is 17 residues. V was pared by 0 bases and J by 4 bases, with 11 bases of the junction left unmatched. CDR3 bases: TGCGCCAGCAGCTTGGGGTGGACAGGGCGGACTGGCTATGGCTACACCTTC. This encodes CASSLGWTGRTGYGYTF.

The chain employs TRBV27 and TRBJ1-6; 8 nucleotides agree with TRBD1. The CDR3 extends over 14 amino acids. V shed 5 bases, J shed 12 bases, and the junction held 9 bases outside the gene matches. Germline V gives CDR1 MNHEY, CDR2 SMNVEV (reference sequence). In DNA, the CDR3 is TGTGCCAGCAGTCTCGGGACAGGCCACGAACCCCTCCACTTT. This sequence encodes CASSLGTGHEPLHF.

The DNA for the CDR3 is TGTGCCAGCAGTGAACTGTCCCCTAAAACAGGAATGAACACTGAAGCTTTCTTT. This translates into CASSELSPKTGMNTEAFF. The rearrangement joins TRBV2 to TRBJ1-1; D is possibly TRBD1 (5 bases). Germline-derived CDR1 and CDR2 are SNHLY and FYNNEI. V lost 2 bases and J lost 0, with 19 bases in between. CDR3 size: 18 residues. The variable domain in full, completed from reference TRBV2 and TRBJ1-1, reads EPEVTQTPSHQVTQMGQEVILRCVPISNHLYFYWYRQILGQKVEFLVSFYNNEISEKSEIFDDQFSVERPDGSNFTLKIRSTKLEDSAMYFCASSELSPKTGMNTEAFFGQGTRLTVV.

The rearrangement links TRBV4-1 to TRBJ2-6; tentatively, D is TRBD2 (5 bases). V was clipped by 3 bases and J by 1 base, with 13 bases between them. The CDR3 extends over 17 amino acids. Germline assignment: CDR1 MGHRA and CDR2 YSYEKL. The CDR3 region is CASSHKEGTSGANVLTF. DNA for the CDR3: TGCGCCAGCAGCCATAAAGAGGGCACGTCTGGGGCCAACGTCCTGACTTTC.

The V gene is TRBV4-1, the J gene TRBJ2-2; a weak D match, TRBD2 (6 bases). The CDR3 is 15 residues long. Germline V lookup: CDR1 MGHRA, CDR2 YSYEKL. Trimming pared 1 base from V and 6 bases from J, leaving 12 bases between. DNA for the CDR3: TGCGCCAGCAGCCAAGTCGGCGGGGTACCCGGGGAGCTGTTTTTT. This translates into CASSQVGGVPGELFF.

The chain has TRBV7-8 and TRBJ2-7, with D unresolved. The germline V gene encodes CDR1 SGHVS and CDR2 FQNEAQ. V gave up 4 bases and J gave up 2 bases, with 3 bases separating them. There are 11 residues in the CDR3. CDR3: CASSSTYEQYF. CDR3 nucleotide sequence: TGTGCCAGCAGCTCAACCTACGAGCAGTACTTC.

The rearrangement links TRBV19 to TRBJ1-6; TRBD1 matches at 8 bases. The germline V gene encodes CDR1 LNHDA and CDR2 SQIVND (reference sequence). V trimming: 7 bases; J trimming: 9 bases; junction bases outside the gene matches: 8. The CDR3 loop spans 14 amino acids. The CDR3 loop is CASTSGQGGSPLHF. The CDR3 DNA reads as TGTGCCAGTACCTCCGGACAGGGAGGTTCACCCCTCCACTTT. Using reference TRBV19 and TRBJ1-6 for the parts outside the CDR3, the full variable domain is DGGITQSPKYLFRKEGQNVTLSCEQNLNHDAMYWYRQDPGQGLRLIYYSQIVNDFQKGDIAEGYSVSREKKESFPLTVTSAQKNPTAFYLCASTSGQGGSPLHFGNGTRLTVT.

This chain joins TRBV5-1 and TRBJ2-6, with D maybe TRBD2 (5 bases). Germline V gene lookup returns CDR1 SGHRS and CDR2 YFSETQ. V was cut by 1 base and J by 9 bases, with 11 bases left in between. CDR3 length: 14 amino acids. The chain's CDR3 is CASSLLGRGNVLTF. CDR3 nucleotide sequence: TGCGCCAGCAGCTTGTTGGGGAGAGGCAACGTCCTGACTTTC.

The chain links TRBV29-1 to TRBJ1-3; possible D gene TRBD1, 6 bases. CDR3 size: 14 residues. CDR1 is SQVTM and CDR2 is ANQGSEA in the germline V gene. V was cut by 3 bases and J by 1 base, with 10 bases left in between. CDR3 bases: TGCAGCGTTGACAGGGGCCTTTCTGGAAACACCATATATTTT. This gives the protein CSVDRGLSGNTIYF.

This clone came up a few times. The chain has TRBV9 and TRBJ2-1, with 14 bases that match TRBD2. Germline CDR1 reads SGDLS; CDR2 reads YYNGEE. V shed 4 bases, J shed 7 bases, and the junction held 7 bases outside the gene matches. The length of the CDR3 is 16 residues. CDR3 protein: CASSLGLAGDGNEQFF. The CDR3 nucleotides are TGTGCCAGCAGCTTGGGACTAGCGGGGGACGGAAATGAGCAGTTCTTC. The whole variable domain, filled in from reference TRBV9 and TRBJ2-1, reads DSGVTQTPKHLITATGQRVTLRCSPRSGDLSVYWYQQSLDQGLQFLIQYYNGEERAKGNILERFSAQQFPDLHSELNLSSLELGDSALYFCASSLGLAGDGNEQFFGPGTRLTVL.

This chain uses TRBV19 with TRBJ1-1; maybe TRBD1 (6 bases). V gave up 1 base and J gave up 5 bases, with 20 bases separating them. This CDR3 spans 17 amino acids. CDR1 and CDR2 (germline): LNHDA, SQIVND (reference sequence). CDR3 region: CASSIVRVRGRGTEAFF. The CDR3 nucleotides are TGTGCCAGTAGTATAGTCCGGGTCAGGGGTAGAGGAACTGAAGCTTTCTTT.

This chain links TRBV11-3 with TRBJ1-2; D is ambiguous. Trimming removed 1 base at V and 3 bases at J, with 6 bases between. Looked up from germline, CDR1 is SGHNT and CDR2 is YENEEA. This CDR3 is built from 13 residues. The CDR3 sequence is CASSLGADYGYTF. DNA for the CDR3: TGTGCCAGCAGCTTAGGGGCAGACTATGGCTACACCTTC. The full variable domain, completed using reference TRBV11-3 and TRBJ1-2, is EAGVVQSPRYKIIEKKQPVAFWCNPISGHNTLYWYLQNLGQGPELLIRYENEEAVDDSQLPKDRFSAERLKGVDSTLKIQPAELGDSAVYLCASSLGADYGYTFGSGTRLTVV.

The table lists this clone with many counts. V and J are TRBV30 and TRBJ2-7; perhaps TRBD2 as D (6 bases). Deletions cut 0 bases from V and 1 base from J, with 19 bases between. The germline V gene has CDR1 GTSNPN and CDR2 SVGIG (reference sequence). The CDR3 totals 17 residues. The CDR3 here is CAWSVPLNPEGSYEQYF. CDR3 nucleotides: TGTGCCTGGAGTGTTCCCCTCAACCCGGAGGGATCCTACGAGCAGTACTTC.

This chain links TRBV4-2 with TRBJ1-2; TRBD1 aligns across 8 bases. The CDR3 consists of 13 residues. Trimming at V came to 4 bases and at J to 8 bases, leaving 6 bases not matched to a gene. Per the germline V gene, CDR1 is LGHNA and CDR2 is YNFKEQ. The CDR3 DNA reads TGTGCCAGCAGCCTAATGACAGGGGAGGGCTACACCTTC. Amino acid sequence: CASSLMTGEGYTF.

The chain recombines TRBV10-3 with TRBJ2-2; 9 nucleotides align to TRBD2. CDR1 is ENHRY, CDR2 SYGVKD, per germline. With 0 bases clipped from V and 8 bases from J, the junction kept 7 bases outside the gene matches. The CDR3 runs 16 residues. The CDR3 sequence: CAISESTSSGGGELFF. The CDR3 DNA sequence: TGTGCCATCAGTGAGTCGACGAGTAGCGGGGGTGGGGAGCTGTTTTTT.

V is TRBV29-1 and J is TRBJ1-4, with a possible D match to TRBD1 (6 bases). CDR1 and CDR2 (germline): SQVTM, ANQGSEA. The CDR3 sequence is 13 residues long. V was pared by 7 bases and J by 0 bases, with 9 bases between. The CDR3 sequence: CSAAGATNEKLFF. The CDR3 DNA follows: TGCAGCGCCGCAGGGGCAACTAATGAAAAACTGTTTTTT.

This chain connects TRBV9 to TRBJ2-5; TRBD1 aligns across 7 bases. This CDR3 comprises 17 residues. Germline-derived CDR1 and CDR2 are SGDLS and YYNGEE. The J segment lost 5 bases and the V segment lost 3 bases, leaving 16 bases of the junction unmatched. DNA for the CDR3: TGTGCCAGCAGCGCGAATACAGGGGCCCGGTCTTATGAGACCCAGTACTTC. Encoded protein: CASSANTGARSYETQYF. The full variable domain, completed using reference TRBV9 and TRBJ2-5, is DSGVTQTPKHLITATGQRVTLRCSPRSGDLSVYWYQQSLDQGLQFLIQYYNGEERAKGNILERFSAQQFPDLHSELNLSSLELGDSALYFCASSANTGARSYETQYFGPGTRLLVL.

The genes are TRBV7-2 and TRBJ2-7; TRBD1 matches 7 bases. J lost 4 bases, V lost 4 bases, and 13 bases had no gene match. CDR1 is SGHTA and CDR2 is FQGNSA in the germline V gene. This CDR3 region has 16 residues. This chain's CDR3 is CASSSSLLTGWYEQYF. CDR3 bases: TGTGCCAGCAGCTCCTCGTTATTGACAGGGTGGTACGAGCAGTACTTC.

This chain connects TRBV25-1 to TRBJ1-1; D remains unclear. V lost 3 bases and J lost 5, with 13 bases in between. The CDR3 has 14 residues. Germline V CDR1 and CDR2: MGHDK, SYGVNS. The CDR3 protein is CASSDAGGGTEAFF. CDR3 sequence (DNA): TGTGCCAGCAGTGATGCTGGAGGTGGAACTGAAGCTTTCTTT.

The chain recombines TRBV27 with TRBJ1-2; D may be TRBD1 (5 bases). V lost 0 bases and J lost 5, with 10 bases in between. The germline CDR1 and CDR2 sequences are MNHEY and SMNVEV (reference sequence). CDR3 length: 14 residues. This chain's CDR3 is CASSLSGAFYGYTF. CDR3 coding DNA: TGTGCCAGCAGTTTATCAGGGGCTTTTTATGGCTACACCTTC.

This sequence joins TRBV19 and TRBJ2-7; D remains unclear. V was pared by 0 bases and J by 1 base, with 19 bases between. Per the germline V gene, CDR1 is LNHDA and CDR2 is SQIVND (reference sequence). This CDR3 contains 18 residues. In DNA form, the CDR3 reads TGTGCCAGTAGTATAGACCCCCTTGGCACCGTTAATTCCTACGAGCAGTACTTC. Amino acids: CASSIDPLGTVNSYEQYF. The full variable domain, its missing parts supplied by reference TRBV19 and TRBJ2-7, is DGGITQSPKYLFRKEGQNVTLSCEQNLNHDAMYWYRQDPGQGLRLIYYSQIVNDFQKGDIAEGYSVSREKKESFPLTVTSAQKNPTAFYLCASSIDPLGTVNSYEQYFGPGTRLTVT.

The chain is built from TRBV7-9 and TRBJ2-6; possible D gene TRBD1, 5 bases. Trimming removed 3 bases from V and 4 bases from J, with 10 bases in between. The CDR3 spans 15 residues. Per germline, CDR1 SEHNR and CDR2 FQNEAQ (reference sequence). The CDR3 loop reads CASSFQGTGANVLTF. The CDR3 DNA reads TGTGCCAGCAGCTTCCAGGGAACCGGGGCCAACGTCCTGACTTTC.

The J gene is TRBJ2-7, the V gene TRBV18; 9 nucleotides align to TRBD1. This CDR3 comprises 15 residues. With V trimmed by 3 bases and J by 2 bases, 5 bases remained unmatched. Germline CDR1 and CDR2: KGHSH and LQKENI. CDR3 loop: CASSPTGGATYEQYF. In DNA form, the CDR3 reads TGTGCCAGCTCACCGACAGGGGGAGCGACCTACGAGCAGTACTTC.

The chain recombines TRBV5-4 with TRBJ2-5; D gene ambiguous. CDR3 length: 14 amino acids. Germline values: CDR1 SGHNT, CDR2 YYREEE (reference sequence). Trimming shortened V by 1 base and J by 2 bases, and 9 bases separated the two germline ends. CDR3 sequence: CASSLYEEQETQYF. CDR3 DNA sequence: TGTGCCAGCAGCTTGTACGAGGAACAAGAGACCCAGTACTTC.

The CDR3 sequence is CASSIRRENFF. The DNA for the CDR3 is TGTGCCAGTAGTATTCGTCGGGAAAATTTCTTT. The chain has TRBV19 and TRBJ1-1; unclear D gene. Trimming removed 3 bases at V and 13 bases at J, with 12 bases between. Germline V CDR1 and CDR2: LNHDA, SQIVND (reference sequence). The CDR3 is 11 residues long.

This clone showed up just a few times. The J gene is TRBJ2-1, the V gene TRBV18; 10 bases align to TRBD2. The CDR3 spans 15 residues. With 3 bases clipped from V and 6 bases from J, the junction kept 5 bases outside the gene matches. Germline V gives CDR1 KGHSH, CDR2 LQKENI. The CDR3 is CASSPLAGEFNEQFF. The CDR3 DNA is TGTGCCAGCTCACCTCTAGCGGGGGAGTTCAATGAGCAGTTCTTC.

This chain joins TRBV7-6 and TRBJ2-3; 12 bases match TRBD2. From germline, CDR1 is SGHVS and CDR2 FNYEAQ. The J segment lost 3 bases and the V segment lost 4 bases, leaving 2 bases of the junction unmatched. The CDR3 length is 15 residues. CDR3 in amino acids: CASSSTSGGTDTQYF. The CDR3 DNA reads as TGTGCCAGCAGCTCAACTAGCGGGGGGACAGATACGCAGTATTTT.

The chain recombines TRBV5-8 with TRBJ1-5; tentatively, D is TRBD1 (5 bases). Germline V gene data show CDR1 as SGHTS and CDR2 as YDEGEE. The CDR3 has 15 amino acids. The V end was cut by 2 bases, the J end by 1 base, with 10 bases between. Here the CDR3 reads CASSLQEWSNQPQHF. In nucleotides, the CDR3 is TGTGCCAGCAGCTTACAGGAATGGAGCAATCAGCCCCAGCATTTT.